The present entry profiles one TCR beta chain with its context. Its antigen is currently unknown. This sample stems from a study of shared clonotypes between healthy human individuals. Clones were sequenced by immunoSEQ multiplex PCR, and TCRdb holds only the in-frame ones, with some missing. The table records approximately 2.3 million clones, about 92% of them present only once. General observations from the study: Clonotype sharing across donors was expected to vary with sequencing depth.

The germline gives CDR1 SGHNT, CDR2 YENEEA. V lost 6 bases and J 0 bases, leaving 15 bases between the germline ends. CDR3 length: 16 amino acids. Sequenced sample: naive CD4+ T cells from PBMCs. As for subset: CD45RA+ positively selected. The sequence came from a man aged 18 to 30 in good health. Some clones in this sample may be carry-over from other donors' samples. The rearrangement links TRBV11-3 to TRBJ2-1, with D unclear. CDR3 in amino acids: CASSRLRTSSYNEQFF. The CDR3 DNA is TGTGCCAGCAGTCGACTGAGGACGAGCTCCTACAATGAGCAGTTCTTC.